The following is a TCR beta chain sequence with its context. Its antigen is as yet unknown. Germline CDR1 reads SGHRS; CDR2 reads YFSETQ. The CDR3 consists of 17 residues. Deletions cut 3 bases from V and 7 bases from J, with 22 bases between. The data derive from a study of cytomegalovirus exposure and HLA in healthy donors. The overall study: About 79% of several hundred genotyped donors fell in the Caucasian-associated ancestry cluster. Whole-study results and caveats: Later analysis suggested links between common viral pathogens and several top significant clusters. High specificity and sensitivity for cytomegalovirus status were reported for the classifier. Across HLA loci, a later analysis found differing TCR association rates, with DRB1 most and HLA-C fewest.

PCR employed 60 Vbeta and 13 Jbeta primers. The assay was immunoSEQ multiplex PCR, and TCRdb's table has in-frame clones only and misses some. The table lists about 160,000 clones, 80% of them singletons. This TCR was sampled from a man younger than 35 in good health and CMV-seropositive. J is TRBJ2-2 and V is TRBV5-1; tentatively, D is TRBD1 (6 bases). Sequenced: PBMCs. CDR3: CASSSGTSIGAGGELFF. CDR3 DNA sequence: TGCGCCAGCAGCTCCGGGACATCTATCGGGGCGGGCGGGGAGCTGTTTTTT. Full variable domain (missing parts from reference TRBV5-1 and TRBJ2-2): KAGVTQTPRYLIKTRGQQVTLSCSPISGHRSVSWYQQTPGQGLQFLFEYFSETQRNKGNFPGRFSGRQFSNSRSEMNVSTLELGDSALYLCASSSGTSIGAGGELFFGEGSRLTVL.